Reported below is one TCR beta chain. Its binding antigen is unknown. Per-base qualities were not stored, and no clone one base away is much larger. These data originate in a study of T-cell memory formation after mild COVID-19 (dated by TCRdb to the early 2020s). About the investigation overall: TCR sequence clusters from the two donors were largely donor specific. T-cell clones expanding and contracting after mild COVID-19 in a couple of donors were tracked by longitudinal TCRalpha and TCRbeta repertoire sequencing. Two young, previously healthy adult volunteers, one female and one male, were included in the cohort.

PBMCs were isolated by Ficoll-Paque density gradient centrifugation. The CDR3 holds 15 amino acids from the cysteine to the phenylalanine. The kept DNA is CDR3 alone, 45 bases in frame from the first base. The junction shows trimming of 4 bases on V and 0 bases on J, plus 12 bases between the germline ends. CDR1 and CDR2 are drawn from the germline V gene: LGHNA, YSLEER. General conclusions and limits of the study: Balanced CD4/CD8 phenotypes were observed for clones contracting from day 15 to 85, whereas a bias towards CD4+ was observed for a second wave of clones expanding from day 15 to 37. Whether the second-wave clones peaking on day 37 were SARS-CoV-2 specific was not confirmed. Contracting CD4+ clones turned up mainly in the CM and EM memory subsets, whereas EMRA was where CD8+ clones were enriched. The study covered only two mild cases, and larger cohorts including severe cases with pre-infection samples were considered necessary. The detection of some responding clones in pre-infection memory suggests that pre-existing cross-reactive memory T cells joined the SARS-CoV-2 response.

Sequencing took place on an Illumina NovaSeq 6000. TCRalpha and TCRbeta cDNA libraries were built by 5'RACE with constant-segment primers, adding sample barcodes and unique molecular identifiers. RNA was extracted from every sample with Trizol reagent. The libraries were amplified in two PCR steps, and the second step added a second sample barcode and Illumina TruSeq adapters. Sequencing of the libraries was done on an Illumina NovaSeq, producing 2 x 150 bp paired-end reads. The source study handled its data this way. With migec v1.2.7, reads were demultiplexed and then collapsed into UMI-guided consensus sequences. With mixcr v2.1.11, UMI consensuses were aligned to TRA and TRB V and J templates and assembled into clonotypes. Clonotypes were classified as expanded or contracted when called significant by both edgeR and NoisET, with noise models trained on biological replicates. For edgeR calls, the thresholds were a false discovery rate-adjusted p below 0.01 and a log2 fold-change of 1. As an exploratory analysis of dynamics, max-normalized trajectories of the 1000 most abundant clonotypes were examined with PCA combined with hierarchical clustering. Separately sequenced CD4+ and CD8+ repertoires were used to assign a CD4 or CD8 phenotype to each responding clone. The raw public reads went through TCRdb reprocessing: fastp at Q25, MiXCR clone calling, in-frame beta chains kept. Each record represents a unique CDR3 protein, reported with the most common genes and DNA among its rows. The V and J calls were not made by the authors but by TCRdb's processing. Present in this sample are about 400,000 distinct CDR3 sequences, about 15% of which were seen just once. The ten largest clones take up 20% to 25% of the sample.

Sequenced material: PBMCs or a T cell subset sorted from them (not recorded which). This receptor was obtained from a man aged 18 to 30 who had mild COVID-19 (a few samples of this study predate the infection). The sample titles of this study are shuffled in the database, so cell type and time point are left out; the donor was told from shared clones. The rearrangement combines TRBV4-3 with TRBJ1-2; too little of a D gene remains to name it. The CDR3 has the sequence CASSPRHLANYGYTF. The bases are TGCGCCAGCAGCCCCAGACACTTAGCTAACTATGGCTACACCTTC.